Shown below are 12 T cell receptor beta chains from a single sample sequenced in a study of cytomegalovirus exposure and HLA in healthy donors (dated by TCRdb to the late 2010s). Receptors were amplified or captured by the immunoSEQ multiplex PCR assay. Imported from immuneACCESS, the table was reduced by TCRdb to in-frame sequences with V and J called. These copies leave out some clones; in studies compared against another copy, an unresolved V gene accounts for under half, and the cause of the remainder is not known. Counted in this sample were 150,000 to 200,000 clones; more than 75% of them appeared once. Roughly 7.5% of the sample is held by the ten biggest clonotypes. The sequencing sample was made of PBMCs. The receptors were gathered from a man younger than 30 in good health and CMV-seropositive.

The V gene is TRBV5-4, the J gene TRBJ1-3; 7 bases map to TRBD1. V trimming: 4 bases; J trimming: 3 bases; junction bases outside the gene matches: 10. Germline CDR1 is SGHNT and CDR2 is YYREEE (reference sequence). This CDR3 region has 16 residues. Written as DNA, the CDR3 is TGTGCCAGCAGCGACCGCGCCAGGGGGTATGGAAACACCATATATTTT. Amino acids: CASSDRARGYGNTIYF.

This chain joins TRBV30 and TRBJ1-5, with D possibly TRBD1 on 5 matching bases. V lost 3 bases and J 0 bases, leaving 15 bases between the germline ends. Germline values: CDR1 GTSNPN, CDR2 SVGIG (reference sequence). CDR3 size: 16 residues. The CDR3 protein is CAWSGGGPNSNQPQHF. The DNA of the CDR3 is TGTGCCTGGAGCGGGGGGGGTCCCAATAGCAATCAGCCCCAGCATTTT.

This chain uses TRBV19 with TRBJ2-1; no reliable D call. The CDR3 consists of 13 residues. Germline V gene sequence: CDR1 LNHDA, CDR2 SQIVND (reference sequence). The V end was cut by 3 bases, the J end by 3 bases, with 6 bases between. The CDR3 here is CASSISIYNEQFF. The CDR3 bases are TGTGCCAGTAGTATCTCTATCTACAATGAGCAGTTCTTC.

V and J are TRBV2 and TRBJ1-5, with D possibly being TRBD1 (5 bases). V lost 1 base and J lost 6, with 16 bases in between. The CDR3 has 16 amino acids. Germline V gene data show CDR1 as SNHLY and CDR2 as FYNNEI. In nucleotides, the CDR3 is TGTGCCAGCAGTGAAGATTCAGGGTTCAGGCGTCAGCCCCAGCATTTT. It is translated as CASSEDSGFRRQPQHF.

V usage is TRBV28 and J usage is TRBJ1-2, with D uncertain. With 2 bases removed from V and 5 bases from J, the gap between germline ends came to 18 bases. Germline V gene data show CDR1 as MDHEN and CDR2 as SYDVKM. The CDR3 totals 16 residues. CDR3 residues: CASSLRRRGLEYGYTF. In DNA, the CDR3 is TGTGCCAGCAGTTTAAGGCGCCGAGGGTTGGAGTATGGCTACACCTTC.

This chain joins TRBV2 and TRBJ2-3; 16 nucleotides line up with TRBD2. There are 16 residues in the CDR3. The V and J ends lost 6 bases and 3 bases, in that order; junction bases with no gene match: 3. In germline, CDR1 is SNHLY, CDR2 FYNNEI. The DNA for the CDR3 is TGTGCCAGCAGGATGGGACTAGCGGGAGGGACAGATACGCAGTATTTT. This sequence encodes CASRMGLAGGTDTQYF.

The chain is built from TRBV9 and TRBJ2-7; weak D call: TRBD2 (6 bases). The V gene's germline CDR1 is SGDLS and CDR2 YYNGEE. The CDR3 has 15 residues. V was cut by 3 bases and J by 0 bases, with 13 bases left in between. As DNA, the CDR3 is TGTGCCAGCAGCGCCCTTGGACTAAACTCCTACGAGCAGTACTTC. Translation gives CASSALGLNSYEQYF.

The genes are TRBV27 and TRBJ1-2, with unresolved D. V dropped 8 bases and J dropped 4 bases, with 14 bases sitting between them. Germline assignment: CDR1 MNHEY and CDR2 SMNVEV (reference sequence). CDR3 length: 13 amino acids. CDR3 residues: CASAFAPSYGYTF. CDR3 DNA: TGTGCCAGCGCGTTTGCTCCCTCCTATGGCTACACCTTC.

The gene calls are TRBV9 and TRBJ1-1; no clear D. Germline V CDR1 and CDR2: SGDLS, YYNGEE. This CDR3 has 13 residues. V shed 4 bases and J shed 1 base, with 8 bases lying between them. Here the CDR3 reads CASSPRGNTEAFF. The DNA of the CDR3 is TGTGCCAGCAGCCCCCGGGGGAACACTGAAGCTTTCTTT.

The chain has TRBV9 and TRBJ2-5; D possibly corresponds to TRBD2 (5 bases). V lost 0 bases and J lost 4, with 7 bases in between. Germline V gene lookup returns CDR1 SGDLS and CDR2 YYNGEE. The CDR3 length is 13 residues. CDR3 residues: CASSVVAGETQYF. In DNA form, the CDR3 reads TGTGCCAGCAGCGTAGTTGCGGGAGAGACCCAGTACTTC.

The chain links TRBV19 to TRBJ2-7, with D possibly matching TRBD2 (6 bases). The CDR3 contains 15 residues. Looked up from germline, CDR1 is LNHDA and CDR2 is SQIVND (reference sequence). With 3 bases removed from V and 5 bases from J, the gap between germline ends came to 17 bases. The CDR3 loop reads CASSIGSGGRDEQYF. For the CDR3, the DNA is TGTGCCAGTAGTATCGGCTCCGGGGGTAGAGACGAGCAGTACTTC.

The CDR3 reads CASRETGGGADTQYF. The CDR3 DNA reads as TGTGCCAGCAGGGAAACAGGGGGAGGAGCAGATACGCAGTATTTT. V usage is TRBV6-1 and J usage is TRBJ2-3; 8 bases agree with TRBD1. The germline CDR1 and CDR2 sequences are MNHNS and SASEGT. With V trimmed by 6 bases and J by 4 bases, 9 bases remained unmatched. This CDR3 has 15 amino acids.